This T cell receptor beta chain was profiled in a study of blood T cell repertoires in COVID-19. CDR1 is KGHSH and CDR2 is LQKENI in the germline V gene. V was cut by 3 bases and J by 7 bases, with 19 bases left in between. The CDR3 contains 16 residues. Original handling: Using reference gene primer amplification, nucleated cell counts were estimated. Here immunoSEQ multiplex PCR was the method, and the copy in TCRdb shows in-frame clones only, minus some. V and J calls and clone size are those listed in that table; D and trimming were worked out from the DNA. The data contain under 200,000 clones, roughly 87% of them singletons. Participants came from fewer than 25 US areas, aged roughly 18 to 90 years.

The receptor comes from a woman aged 45-59 years who had recovered from COVID-19. The rearrangement joins TRBV18 to TRBJ2-1; weak D call: TRBD1 (6 bases). The sequenced sample was PBMCs or T cells enriched from blood (not recorded which). The CDR3: CASSPLTGTDGNEQFF. The CDR3 DNA is TGTGCCAGCTCACCCCTGACAGGAACCGATGGAAATGAGCAGTTCTTC.